This entry lists 19 T cell receptor beta chains sequenced from one sample in a study of CD8+ T cells in alopecia areata listed by TCRdb under 2018. Cells from mouse cutaneous lymph nodes were pooled, stained for CD4, CD8alpha, NKG2D, NKG2ACE and other markers, and then sorted on a BD Influx. Library prep was done by the immunoSEQ multiplex PCR assay. RNA was extracted from all samples and reverse transcribed into cDNA as template for TCR sequencing. TCRdb took this table from immuneACCESS and kept in-frame rearrangements with V and J called. Such tables lack part of the clones; where checked against another copy, unresolved V genes explain under half of the gap, and the rest is unexplained. This sample contains about 19,000 clones, none of which is a singleton. The top ten clones comprise over 25% of the sample. The material sequenced was CD8+ T cells sorted from a lymph node. These receptors originate from a C3H/HeJ mouse with alopecia areata. Mice belonging to this strain carry MHC haplotype H2-k.

In this sample, this clone turned up a few times. The gene names given are mouse names. The CDR3 end falls 4 residues outside the read, so it is completed with the germline J gene. The chain joins TRBV1 to TRBJ2-2; 7 positions match TRBD1. The junction had 4 bases not matched to a gene; V was cut back by 3 bases and J by 0 bases. The germline gives CDR1 NSQYPW, CDR2 LRSPGD (reference sequence). This CDR3 is built from 16 residues. CDR3 bases read: TGCACCTGCAGTGCCCTCGGGACAGCAAACACCGGG. This encodes CTCSALGTANTG. The entire CDR3 reads CTCSALGTANTGQLYF.

Regarding this clone: A much larger clone lies a single base off, so this may be a read error. The gene names here belong to mouse. Read sequence stops 4 residues before the CDR3 end, and the germline J gene provides the missing end. J is TRBJ1-4 and V is TRBV5; 9 bases match TRBD1. Germline loops: CDR1 LGHNA, CDR2 YNLKQL (reference sequence). The CDR3 is 15 amino acids. The J segment lost 4 bases and the V segment lost 6 bases, leaving 6 bases of the junction unmatched. The CDR3 loop reads CASSPGTGSNERLFF. The sequenced part of the CDR3 DNA is TGTGCCAGCAGTCCCGGGACAGGGAGCAACGAA.

This clone was found many times. The genes and germline here are from mouse. With the read ending 4 residues before the CDR3 end, the germline J gene is used to fill in that end. This rearrangement joins TRBV19 to TRBJ2-7; D is possibly TRBD2 (7 bases). CDR1 is FNHDT, CDR2 SITEND, per germline (reference sequence). This CDR3 is 13 amino acids long. The CDR3: CASSKGGEYEQYF. The CDR3 bases that were read are TGTGCCAGCAGTAAAGGGGGGGAGTAT. The entire variable domain, with the rest obtained from reference TRBV19 and TRBJ2-7, is as follows: GGIITQTPKFLIGQEGQKLTLKCQQNFNHDTMYWYRQDSGKGLRLIYYSITENDLQKGDLSEGYDASREKKSSFSLTVTSAQKNEMAVFLCASSKGGEYEQYFGPGTRLTVL.

This clone was found many times. The gene names here belong to mouse. CDR3 region: CTCSAQVNQDTQYF. The DNA read from the CDR3 is TGCACCTGCAGTGCACAGGTTAACCAAGAC. The J gene is TRBJ2-5, the V gene TRBV1; D ambiguous. The sequenced fragment ends 4 residues before the CDR3 boundary, so the rest is inferred from the germline J gene. This CDR3 is 14 amino acids long. The V end lost 2 bases, the J end lost 0 bases, and 6 bases lay between the germline ends. The germline V gene has CDR1 NSQYPW and CDR2 LRSPGD (reference sequence).

As for this clone: Gene names are the mouse ones. The CDR3 end is not reached by the read, which stops 4 residues before it; the germline J gene fills it in. The V gene is TRBV19, the J gene TRBJ1-4; TRBD1 matches 8 bases. V shed 0 bases and J 4 bases; nucleotides not matched to a gene: 2. Per germline, CDR1 FNHDT and CDR2 SITEND (reference sequence). The length of the CDR3 is 15 residues. CDR3 amino acids: CASSIADRVNERLFF. CDR3 bases read: TGTGCCAGCAGTATAGCGGACAGGGTCAACGAA.

This clone was seen more than once but under ten times. These gene names are mouse names. The read ends 4 residues early relative to the CDR3; the germline J gene fills the gap. The gene calls are TRBV31 and TRBJ2-1, with D possibly being TRBD2 (6 bases). CDR3 length equals 14 residues. Germline CDR1 is GKSSPN and CDR2 is SITVG. CDR3 protein: CAWSLGTLNSEQFF. CDR3 bases read: TGTGCCTGGAGTCTAGGGACTCTCAACTCT.

There are many counts of this clone. Genes here carry mouse names. The CDR3 goes on 4 residues after the read ends, and that part is filled in from the germline J gene. The chain recombines TRBV13-3 with TRBJ2-3, with a possible D match to TRBD1 (7 bases). The length of the CDR3 is 15 residues. CDR1 and CDR2 from the germline V gene are NNHDY and SYVADS. V lost 5 bases, J lost 0 bases, and 13 bases lay in between. The CDR3 spells CASSYEGASAETLYF. The part of the CDR3 DNA that was read is TGTGCCAGCAGCTACGAGGGGGCTAGTGCAGAA.

As regards this clone: Germline and genes here are mouse. The read ends 4 residues early relative to the CDR3; the germline J gene fills the gap. The chain employs TRBV1 and TRBJ2-1, with TRBD2 matching 8 bases. CDR1 and CDR2 from the germline V gene are NSQYPW and LRSPGD (reference sequence). This CDR3 is 15 amino acids long. J gave up 1 base and V 4 bases, and 3 bases lay outside the gene matches. Incomplete CDR3 DNA: TGCACCTGCAGTGGGGGGGACTGGAACTATGCT. Protein: CTCSGGDWNYA. The CDR3 in its entirety is CTCSGGDWNYAEQFF. Full variable domain (missing parts from reference TRBV1 and TRBJ2-1): VTLLEQNPRWRLVPRGQAVNLRCILKNSQYPWMSWYQQDLQKQLQWLFTLRSPGDKEVKSLPGADYLATRVTDTELRLQVANMSQGRTLYCTCSGGDWNYAEQFFGPGTRLTVL.

This clone has ten or more counts. The gene names here belong to mouse. The CDR3 end lies 4 residues beyond the end of the read and is filled in from the germline J gene. The genes are TRBV13-3 and TRBJ2-1, with 7 bases that match TRBD1. Germline CDR1 and CDR2: NNHDY and SYVADS. Trimming at V came to 5 bases and at J to 0 bases, leaving 2 bases not matched to a gene. This CDR3 spans 14 amino acids. The sequenced part of the CDR3 DNA is TGTGCCAGCAGGACAGGGTATAACTATGCT. This encodes CASRTGYNYA. The whole CDR3 protein reads CASRTGYNYAEQFF.

Turning to this clone: Genes and germline are mouse. Read sequence stops 4 residues before the CDR3 end, and the germline J gene provides the missing end. The chain uses TRBV19 and TRBJ1-1, with D possibly being TRBD1 (5 bases). V gave up 4 bases and J gave up 1 base, with 11 bases separating them. The germline gives CDR1 FNHDT, CDR2 SITEND (reference sequence). The CDR3 runs 14 residues. The CDR3 loop reads CASSAPQGNTEVFF. Partial CDR3 DNA: TGTGCCAGCAGTGCCCCCCAGGGGAACACA.

Of note for this clone: Gene names are mouse gene names. The read ends 4 residues early relative to the CDR3; the germline J gene fills the gap. The chain has TRBV13-1 and TRBJ2-5; 14 nucleotides line up with TRBD2. The V gene's germline CDR1 is NSHNY and CDR2 SYGAGN. CDR3 length: 17 residues. Trimming at V came to 2 bases and at J to 1 base, leaving 3 bases not matched to a gene. This chain's CDR3 is CASSEGDWGGDQDTQYF. CDR3 DNA, as far as it was read: TGTGCCAGCAGTGAGGGGGACTGGGGGGGCGACCAAGAC.

This clone was counted many times. Gene names are the mouse ones. Read data end 4 residues before the CDR3 end; the end is taken from the germline J gene. The chain is built from TRBV16 and TRBJ2-5; 8 bases agree with TRBD2. CDR1 and CDR2 from the germline V gene are SGHSA and FRNQAP. The CDR3 covers 15 residues. The V and J ends lost 0 bases and 2 bases, in that order; junction bases with no gene match: 1. The CDR3 region is CASSLDWGGQDTQYF. The sequenced part of the CDR3 DNA is TGTGCAAGCAGCTTAGATTGGGGGGGCCAAGAC.

As concerns this clone: At one end the junction does not follow the germline gene, possibly because of a read error. Gene names and germline match the mouse. The read terminates 4 residues before the CDR3 end, so the remaining end is supplied by the germline J gene. The chain is built from TRBV13-3 and TRBJ2-5; D is possibly TRBD1 (5 bases). CDR1 NNHDY and CDR2 SYVADS come from the germline V gene. This CDR3 has 14 residues. Partial CDR3 DNA: TGTGCCACCAGTGATTCAGGGCGCGCAGAC. This codes for CATSDSGRAD. The entire CDR3 reads CATSDSGRADTQYF.

This clone was seen at least ten times. Genes and germline come from the mouse. CDR3 loop: CASSDANRGEETLYF. Incomplete CDR3 DNA: TGTGCCAGCAGTGATGCCAACAGGGGGGAAGAA. The chain links TRBV13-3 to TRBJ2-3, with 8 nucleotides matching TRBD1. The CDR3 extends 4 residues past the end of the read, so its final part is completed from the germline J gene. CDR1 and CDR2 (germline): NNHDY, SYVADS. This CDR3 region has 15 residues.

This clone was observed at least ten times. Each gene name is a mouse one. The CDR3 extends 4 residues past the end of the read, so its final part is completed from the germline J gene. The gene calls are TRBV13-3 and TRBJ2-1, with D uncertain. The CDR3 is made up of 15 amino acids. Trimming stripped 1 base from V and 0 bases from J, with 8 bases between. Germline values: CDR1 NNHDY, CDR2 SYVADS. The DNA read from the CDR3 is TGTGCCAGCAGTGATAGAACAGTTAACTATGCT. Its translation: CASSDRTVNYA. The CDR3 reads in full as CASSDRTVNYAEQFF.

This clone was observed a handful of times. Gene names and germline match the mouse. The CDR3 extends 4 residues past the end of the read, so its final part is completed from the germline J gene. The V gene is TRBV13-1, the J gene TRBJ2-5; TRBD2 agrees at 8 bases. The CDR3 extends over 14 amino acids. Per the germline V gene, CDR1 is NSHNY and CDR2 is SYGAGN. J gave up 2 bases and V 4 bases, and 3 bases lay outside the gene matches. Partial CDR3 DNA: TGTGCCAGCAGTCCGGACTGGGTCCAAGAC. This sequence encodes CASSPDWVQD. The whole CDR3 reads CASSPDWVQDTQYF.

This clone rates as medium-sized. Mouse names are used for the genes. From the germline J gene comes the end of the CDR3, since the read stops 4 residues before it. V gene TRBV1 combines with J gene TRBJ1-1, with D maybe TRBD1 (6 bases). V was clipped by 0 bases and J by 2 bases, with 10 bases between them. The germline V gene encodes CDR1 NSQYPW and CDR2 LRSPGD (reference sequence). CDR3 length: 15 amino acids. The sequenced CDR3 bases are TGCACCTGCAGTGCAGATTACAGGGCCAACACA. Encoded protein: CTCSADYRANT. The whole CDR3 is CTCSADYRANTEVFF.

With respect to this clone: The gene symbols are mouse symbols. The read is 4 residues too short to cover the CDR3 end, so that end is filled in from the germline J gene. The chain carries TRBV12-1 and TRBJ2-7; D may be TRBD2 (6 bases). The CDR3 length is 14 residues. Germline CDR1 and CDR2: SGHSN and HYEKVE. Deletions cut 1 base from V and 0 bases from J, with 9 bases between. CDR3 protein: CASSLGGSSYEQYF. CDR3 DNA, as far as it was read: TGTGCCAGCTCTCTTGGGGGAAGCTCCTAT.

Remarks on this clone: Gene and germline names: mouse. The read ends 4 residues shy of where the CDR3 ends; the end is completed using the germline J gene. The genes are TRBV13-2 and TRBJ2-1; TRBD1 agrees at 9 bases. This CDR3 is 13 amino acids long. From germline, CDR1 is NNHNN and CDR2 SYGAGS (reference sequence). V shed 5 bases, J shed 3 bases, and the junction held 0 bases outside the gene matches. CDR3 DNA, as far as it was read: TGTGCCAGCGGGACAGGGGGCTATGCT. This translates into CASGTGGYA. The entire CDR3 protein reads CASGTGGYAEQFF.